These T cell receptor beta chains were read from a single sample in a study of blood T cell repertoires in COVID-19. Only in-frame clones appear in the TCRdb table, and some are missing; sequencing was by immunoSEQ multiplex PCR. The table has 30,000 to 45,000 clones, approximately 78% seen once; the top ten hold 33%. The sample comprised peripheral blood. Source of these receptors: a man between 60 and 70 years old with acute or convalescent COVID-19. The CDR3 runs from the conserved cysteine through the conserved F or W.

j_call: TRBJ2-1; v_call: TRBV9; cdr3_aa: CASSVVGLSYNEQFF
j_call: TRBJ1-2; v_call: TRBV29-1; cdr3_aa: CSVEDRGFDGYTF
j_call: TRBJ2-1; v_call: TRBV6-5; cdr3_aa: CASSITGDWDNEQFF
j_call: TRBJ2-7; v_call: TRBV6-5; cdr3_aa: CASSLRDRERYEQYF
j_call: TRBJ1-1; v_call: TRBV10-3; cdr3_aa: CAISESFGRDKAFF
j_call: TRBJ1-2; v_call: TRBV28; cdr3_aa: CATADRYYGYTF
j_call: TRBJ2-7; v_call: TRBV9; cdr3_aa: CASSVPDGDRGSSYEQYF
j_call: TRBJ1-5; v_call: TRBV6-6; cdr3_aa: CASSTTGSQPQHF
j_call: TRBJ2-3; v_call: TRBV27; cdr3_aa: CASSPRPGTGIQDTQYF
j_call: TRBJ2-3; v_call: TRBV24-1; cdr3_aa: CATSGGGSLPTDTQYF
j_call: TRBJ2-7; v_call: TRBV11-2; cdr3_aa: CASSPGLALYEQYF
j_call: TRBJ2-1; v_call: TRBV3-1/TRBV3-2; cdr3_aa: CASSPPRTGSYNEQFF
j_call: TRBJ2-3; v_call: TRBV7-9; cdr3_aa: CASSSGGLDRGYF
j_call: TRBJ1-2; v_call: TRBV3-1/TRBV3-2; cdr3_aa: CASSQAGRANYGYTF
j_call: TRBJ2-7; v_call: TRBV4-3; cdr3_aa: CASSQELPYEQYF
j_call: TRBJ1-5; v_call: TRBV6-6; cdr3_aa: CASSPHSQGAGSNQPQHF
j_call: TRBJ2-7; v_call: TRBV7-9; cdr3_aa: CASSIRDLDEQYF
j_call: TRBJ2-5; v_call: TRBV3-1/TRBV3-2; cdr3_aa: CASSQARKGTDQETQYF
j_call: TRBJ2-1; v_call: TRBV19; cdr3_aa: CASSINSGRVGNEQFF
j_call: TRBJ2-1; v_call: TRBV4-1; cdr3_aa: CASKGGRNEQFF
j_call: TRBJ1-2; v_call: TRBV27; cdr3_aa: CASRLQGSAGYTF
j_call: TRBJ2-6; v_call: TRBV27; cdr3_aa: CASRLSGANVLTF
j_call: TRBJ1-5; v_call: TRBV12-3/TRBV12-4; cdr3_aa: CASREGNQPQHF
j_call: TRBJ2-1; v_call: TRBV5-4; cdr3_aa: CASSLKRLSSYNEQFF
j_call: TRBJ2-1; v_call: TRBV11-3; cdr3_aa: CASSYQDEQFF
j_call: TRBJ2-1; v_call: TRBV7-9; cdr3_aa: CAISIGGPYNEQFF
j_call: TRBJ1-2; v_call: TRBV7-2; cdr3_aa: CASSPRDRLLYGYTF
j_call: TRBJ2-3; v_call: TRBV9; cdr3_aa: CASSTIIPGTSGSTDTQYF
j_call: TRBJ2-3; v_call: TRBV7-8; cdr3_aa: CASSSGTLTDTQYF
j_call: TRBJ2-7; v_call: TRBV5-1; cdr3_aa: CASSSRTGSSYEQYF
j_call: TRBJ1-3; v_call: TRBV21-1; cdr3_aa: CASSQSPCLRISGNTIYF
j_call: TRBJ1-1; v_call: TRBV29-1; cdr3_aa: CSVGGRGTNTEAFF
j_call: TRBJ2-3; v_call: TRBV5-6; cdr3_aa: CASSLPGLDPDTQYF
j_call: TRBJ2-3; v_call: TRBV6-2/TRBV6-3; cdr3_aa: CASSEGDRADTQYF
j_call: TRBJ2-7; v_call: TRBV12-3/TRBV12-4; cdr3_aa: CASSLTGYEQYF
j_call: TRBJ1-6; v_call: TRBV11-2; cdr3_aa: CASSPFMSNSPLHF
j_call: TRBJ2-2; v_call: TRBV11-3; cdr3_aa: CASSRLANTGELFF
j_call: TRBJ2-1; v_call: TRBV6-2/TRBV6-3; cdr3_aa: CASSYRSIAGGTPYNEQFF
j_call: TRBJ2-7; v_call: TRBV27; cdr3_aa: CASRGAGGYEQYF
j_call: TRBJ1-1; v_call: TRBV11-3; cdr3_aa: CASSERAGAEAFF
j_call: TRBJ1-4; v_call: TRBV28; cdr3_aa: CASSPGDRASEKLFF
j_call: TRBJ1-2; v_call: TRBV28; cdr3_aa: CASSSGQGYGYTF
j_call: TRBJ2-1; v_call: TRBV7-8; cdr3_aa: CASSPRVGGRYNEQFF
j_call: TRBJ2-1; v_call: TRBV24-1; cdr3_aa: CATGPGLTNEQFF
j_call: TRBJ1-5; v_call: TRBV20-1; cdr3_aa: CSASFAGGYNQPQHF
j_call: TRBJ2-7; v_call: TRBV4-1; cdr3_aa: CASSHPRDRGYEQYF
j_call: TRBJ2-5; v_call: TRBV9; cdr3_aa: CASSVGAYQETQYF
j_call: TRBJ2-1; v_call: TRBV5-1; cdr3_aa: CASSLEVSSYNEQFF
j_call: TRBJ2-7; v_call: TRBV5-4; cdr3_aa: CASSKGLAERLSYEQYF
j_call: TRBJ2-3; v_call: TRBV19; cdr3_aa: CASSIGGTDTQYF
j_call: TRBJ1-2; v_call: TRBV29-1; cdr3_aa: CSVGTGGLFGYTF
j_call: TRBJ2-2; v_call: TRBV6-1; cdr3_aa: CASSETTGIGTGELFF
j_call: TRBJ2-7; v_call: TRBV6-6; cdr3_aa: CASSQRNPGQNEQYF
j_call: TRBJ1-1; v_call: TRBV5-6; cdr3_aa: CATCIGGRMNTEAFF
j_call: TRBJ2-7; v_call: TRBV5-1; cdr3_aa: CASSKTREAGDLYEQYF